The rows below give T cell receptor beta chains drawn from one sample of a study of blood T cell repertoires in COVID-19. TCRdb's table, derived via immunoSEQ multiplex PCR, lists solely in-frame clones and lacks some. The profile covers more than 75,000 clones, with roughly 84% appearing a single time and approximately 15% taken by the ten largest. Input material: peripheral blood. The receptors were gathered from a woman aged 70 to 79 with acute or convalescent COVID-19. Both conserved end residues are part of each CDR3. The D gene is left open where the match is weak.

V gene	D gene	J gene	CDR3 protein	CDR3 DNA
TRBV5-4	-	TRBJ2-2	CASSQELAGELFF	TGTGCCAGCAGCCAAGAATTAGCCGGGGAGCTGTTTTTT
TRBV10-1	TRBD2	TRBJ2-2	CASSSGGTGTGELFF	TGCGCCAGCTCCAGCGGGGGGACGGGGACCGGGGAGCTGTTTTTT
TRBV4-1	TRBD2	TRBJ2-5	CASSVRGGVLQETQYF	TGCGCCAGCAGCGTACGGGGGGGCGTGCTTCAAGAGACCCAGTACTTC
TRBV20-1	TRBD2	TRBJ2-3	CSASLAGGSIGTDTQYF	TGCAGTGCTAGTCTAGCGGGAGGGTCTATAGGCACAGATACGCAGTATTTT
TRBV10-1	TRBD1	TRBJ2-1	CASNPAGGSEQFF	TGCGCCAGCAACCCGGCAGGGGGCAGTGAGCAGTTCTTC
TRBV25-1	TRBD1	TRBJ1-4	CASSDRGPEKLFF	TGTGCCAGCAGTGACAGGGGGCCAGAAAAACTGTTTTTT
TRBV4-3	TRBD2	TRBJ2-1	CASSQGLLSNREAAYNEQFF	TGCGCCAGCAGCCAAGGTCTCCTAAGCAATCGGGAGGCCGCCTACAATGAGCAGTTCTTC
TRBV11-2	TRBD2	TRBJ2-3	CATQPIGTSDTDTQYF	TGTGCCACCCAGCCTATAGGGACTAGCGACACAGATACGCAGTATTTT
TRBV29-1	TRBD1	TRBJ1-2	CSVDREEDYGYTF	TGCAGCGTAGACAGGGAGGAAGACTATGGCTACACCTTC
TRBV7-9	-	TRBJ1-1	CASSLSGLTEAFF	TGTGCCAGCAGCTTAAGTGGGCTCACTGAAGCTTTCTTT